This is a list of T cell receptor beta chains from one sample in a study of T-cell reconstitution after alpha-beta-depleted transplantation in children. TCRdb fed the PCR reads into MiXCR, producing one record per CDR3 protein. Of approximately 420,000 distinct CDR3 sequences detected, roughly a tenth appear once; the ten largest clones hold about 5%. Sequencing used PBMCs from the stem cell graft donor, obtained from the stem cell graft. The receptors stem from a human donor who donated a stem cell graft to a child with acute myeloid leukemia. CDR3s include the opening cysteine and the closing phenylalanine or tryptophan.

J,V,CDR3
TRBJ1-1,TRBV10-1,CASSGNRQTEAFF
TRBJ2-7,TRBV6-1,CASSTGQGREQYF
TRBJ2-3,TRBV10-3,CAIMGGSTDTQYF
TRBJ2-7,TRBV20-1,CSARDWGARSYEQYF
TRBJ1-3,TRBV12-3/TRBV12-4,CASNNGGSGNTIYF
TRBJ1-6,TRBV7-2,CASSLDRGRSPLHF
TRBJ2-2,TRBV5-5,CASSLPAGELFF
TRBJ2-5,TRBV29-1,CSVSRTSGSGETQYF
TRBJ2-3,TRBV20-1,CSARGPGWDTQYF
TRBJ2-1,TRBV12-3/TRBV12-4,CASSLEETSYNEQFF